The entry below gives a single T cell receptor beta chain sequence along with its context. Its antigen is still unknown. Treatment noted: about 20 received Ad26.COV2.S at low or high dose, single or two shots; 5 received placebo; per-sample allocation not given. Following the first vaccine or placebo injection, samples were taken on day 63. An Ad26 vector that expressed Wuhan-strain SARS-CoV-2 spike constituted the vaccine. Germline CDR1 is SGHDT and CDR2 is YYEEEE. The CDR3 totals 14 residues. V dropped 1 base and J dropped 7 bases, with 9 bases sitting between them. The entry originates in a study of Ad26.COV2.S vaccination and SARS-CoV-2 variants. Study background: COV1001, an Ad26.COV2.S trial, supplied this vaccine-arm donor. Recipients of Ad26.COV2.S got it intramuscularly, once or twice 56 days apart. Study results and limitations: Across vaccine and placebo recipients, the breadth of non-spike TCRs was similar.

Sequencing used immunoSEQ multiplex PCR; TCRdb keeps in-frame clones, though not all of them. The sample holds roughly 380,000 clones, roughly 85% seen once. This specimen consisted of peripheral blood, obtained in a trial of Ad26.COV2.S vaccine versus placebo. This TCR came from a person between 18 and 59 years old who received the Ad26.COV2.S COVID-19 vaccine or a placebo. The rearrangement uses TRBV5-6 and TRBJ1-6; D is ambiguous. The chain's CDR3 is CASSLIQPNSPLHF. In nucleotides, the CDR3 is TGTGCCAGCAGCTTGATCCAGCCAAATTCACCCCTCCACTTT.